This T cell receptor (beta chain) is from a study of brain metastases from non-small cell lung cancer. A single count supports this clone. Trimming took 5 bases from V and 3 from J, leaving 8 bases between them. Per the germline V gene, CDR1 is GTSNPN and CDR2 is SVGIG (reference sequence). This CDR3 comprises 11 residues. TCRdb's copy holds only in-frame clones and misses some; the assay was immunoSEQ multiplex PCR. The data hold some 930 clones, with approximately 88% observed a single time. Sequencing was performed on tumor-adjacent normal tissue. The chain combines TRBV30 with TRBJ2-7; TRBD1 is a possible D gene (5 bases). This sequence originates from a donor over 35 with non-small cell lung cancer. This CDR3 reads CAWGTGYEQYF. CDR3 coding DNA: TGTGCCTGGGGAACAGGCTACGAGCAGTACTTC.